This T cell receptor beta chain is drawn from a study of cytotoxic CD8 clonotypes in ibrutinib-treated CLL. Study in general: The subjects consisted of about 10 relapsed/refractory and fewer than 16 treatment-naive individuals, with 17 IGHV unmutated. General observations from the study: Baseline clonality was higher than in age-matched healthy donors and moved in step with circulating CD8+ T-cell counts. The study found public clonotypes uncommon, contracting or stable on treatment. Baseline levels were approached again at progression, after clonality had risen at ibrutinib response.

There are a few counts of this clone. The target antigen is unknown. Assay used: immunoSEQ multiplex PCR; TCRdb lists only in-frame clones, some missing. This table holds roughly 150,000 clones, roughly 80% found once. Specimen: PBMCs, collected after 24 months of ibrutinib treatment. The receptor was isolated from a human donor with chronic lymphocytic leukemia.

The DNA for the CDR3 is TGTGCCAGCAGCTTGGTCCCTAACCGGGCTTTCTTT. Its protein is CASSLVPNRAFF. The chain is built from TRBV5-6 and TRBJ1-1; D remains ambiguous. The CDR3 is 12 residues long. Per germline, CDR1 SGHDT and CDR2 YYEEEE. The germline V and J ends were trimmed by 0 bases and 11 bases, with 11 bases remaining between them.